A selection of T cell receptor beta chains follows, all from one sample in a study of blood T cell repertoires in COVID-19. TCRdb's copy holds only in-frame clones and misses some; the assay was immunoSEQ multiplex PCR. This sample carries about 190,000 clones, approximately 88% of them seen once, and the ten largest clones take about 7%. The material sequenced was peripheral blood. Receptors were obtained from a middle-aged man with acute or convalescent COVID-19. CDR3s include the opening cysteine and the closing phenylalanine or tryptophan. Fields, in order: V gene, D gene, J gene, clone size, CDR3 protein, CDR3 DNA. The D gene is left open where the match is weak. A row's size may be missing; if present it is once, few, many or a size class.

>TRBV6-9|-|TRBJ1-5|-
CALPRSGQHQPQHF
TGTGCCCTTCCCCGGTCAGGGCAACATCAGCCCCAGCATTTT
>TRBV7-2|TRBD1|TRBJ1-5|-
CASSGQGAQPQHF
TGTGCCAGCAGCGGCCAGGGGGCCCAGCCCCAGCATTTT
>TRBV4-1|-|TRBJ1-2|few
CASSQDAGTNYGYTF
TGCGCCAGCAGCCAAGATGCGGGTACTAACTATGGCTACACCTTC
>TRBV5-5|TRBD1|TRBJ1-1|-
CASSLGDRAAFF
TGTGCCAGCAGCTTGGGGGACAGGGCAGCTTTCTTT
>TRBV6-5|-|TRBJ2-2|-
CASNTRRGAGELFF
TGTGCCAGCAATACAAGGCGCGGGGCCGGGGAGCTGTTTTTT
>TRBV6-6|-|TRBJ1-2|-
CASSARTGYNGYTF
TGTGCCAGCAGTGCTCGAACAGGGTATAATGGCTACACCTTC
>TRBV7-9|-|TRBJ1-5|-
CASSPSDQPQHF
TGTGCCAGCAGCCCGTCCGATCAGCCCCAGCATTTT
>TRBV7-9|-|TRBJ2-2|-
CASSFHTGGRTGELFF
TGTGCCAGCAGCTTCCATACGGGGGGCCGGACCGGGGAGCTGTTTTTT
>TRBV19|TRBD1|TRBJ1-5|-
CASSIDRTGYSNQPQHF
TGTGCCAGTAGTATAGATCGGACAGGATATAGCAATCAGCCCCAGCATTTT
>TRBV6-1|-|TRBJ1-5|-
CASSEAGGSGQPQHF
TGTGCCAGCAGTGAAGCGGGGGGGAGTGGGCAGCCCCAGCATTTT
>TRBV6-6|TRBD1|TRBJ2-1|-
CASRPGDREQFF
TGTGCCAGCAGACCCGGGGACAGGGAGCAGTTCTTC
>TRBV30|-|TRBJ1-2|-
CAWWLGDYGYTF
TGTGCCTGGTGGCTCGGGGACTATGGCTACACCTTC
>TRBV13|-|TRBJ2-7|-
CASSLVSSYEQYF
TGTGCCAGCAGCTTAGTCTCCTCCTACGAGCAGTACTTC
>TRBV6-5|TRBD1|TRBJ1-3|-
CASRQGGSGNTIYF
TGTGCCAGCCGACAGGGTGGGTCTGGAAACACCATATATTTT
>TRBV11-3|-|TRBJ2-1|-
CASSENRVNEQFF
TGTGCCAGCAGCGAAAACAGGGTCAATGAGCAGTTCTTC
>TRBV7-3|-|TRBJ2-1|-
CASSPGIGGYNEQFF
TGTGCCAGCAGCCCGGGAATAGGGGGTTACAATGAGCAGTTCTTC
>TRBV5-5|-|TRBJ1-1|-
CASSSSGSSEAFF
TGTGCCAGCAGCTCCTCCGGGAGCAGCGAAGCTTTCTTT
>TRBV4-2|-|TRBJ2-1|-
CASSQEPGTVYNEQFF
TGTGCCAGCAGCCAAGAACCGGGTACCGTATACAATGAGCAGTTCTTC
>TRBV6-6|-|TRBJ2-1|-
CASSYSRGNEQFF
TGTGCCAGCAGTTACTCTCGGGGGAATGAGCAGTTCTTC
>TRBV19|-|TRBJ1-2|-
CASSMGGGNKPGYTF
TGTGCCAGTAGTATGGGAGGGGGAAATAAGCCGGGCTACACCTTC
>TRBV11-2|TRBD1|TRBJ1-1|few
CASSSAGGPTEAFF
TGTGCCAGCAGCTCGGCAGGGGGACCCACTGAAGCTTTCTTT
>TRBV5-1|TRBD2|TRBJ2-5|-
CASSLMLAGGPVETQYF
TGCGCCAGCAGCTTGATGCTAGCGGGGGGGCCTGTGGAGACCCAGTACTTC
>TRBV5-1|-|TRBJ2-1|-
CASSLAHINEQFF
TGCGCCAGCAGCTTGGCCCACATCAATGAGCAGTTCTTC
>TRBV6-6|-|TRBJ1-6|-
CASSSPGISSPLHF
TGTGCCAGCAGTTCCCCAGGGATTAGTTCACCCCTCCACTTT
>TRBV7-2|TRBD1|TRBJ2-4|-
CASSFRTGGNIQYF
TGTGCCAGCAGCTTCAGGACAGGCGGAAACATTCAGTACTTC
>TRBV5-1|-|TRBJ1-1|once
CASSLGHPNTEAFF
TGCGCCAGCAGCTTAGGACACCCGAACACTGAAGCTTTCTTT
>TRBV10-3|-|TRBJ1-5|-
CAIARNSNQPQHF
TGTGCCATCGCGAGGAATAGCAATCAGCCCCAGCATTTT
>TRBV5-1|TRBD2|TRBJ2-5|-
CASSLEGGRQETQYF
TGCGCCAGCAGCTTGGAAGGCGGGAGACAAGAGACCCAGTACTTC
>TRBV3-1/TRBV3-2|TRBD1|TRBJ1-4|-
CASSQGQGIGKLFF
TGTGCCAGCAGCCAAGGACAGGGGATCGGAAAACTGTTTTTT
>TRBV5-1|-|TRBJ1-1|-
CASSWTAGSEAFF
TGCGCCAGCAGCTGGACGGCAGGGTCTGAAGCTTTCTTT
>TRBV5-4|TRBD2|TRBJ2-3|-
CASSLGLGGGPHTDTQYF
TGTGCCAGCAGCTTAGGTTTGGGCGGGGGGCCCCACACAGATACGCAGTATTTT
>TRBV7-2|TRBD2|TRBJ2-5|-
CASSLDSGGGTQYF
TGTGCCAGCAGCTTAGATAGCGGGGGAGGGACCCAGTACTTC
>TRBV19|TRBD1|TRBJ1-4|few
CASSMDGRGIQKLFF
TGTGCCAGTAGTATGGACGGCAGGGGGATCCAAAAACTGTTTTTT
>TRBV4-3|TRBD2|TRBJ2-2|-
CASSQAPSGPNTGELFF
TGCGCCAGCAGCCAAGCCCCTAGCGGCCCGAACACCGGGGAGCTGTTTTTT
>TRBV28|-|TRBJ2-3|-
CASSLTVTDTQYF
TGTGCCAGCAGTTTAACAGTCACAGATACGCAGTATTTT
>TRBV7-2|-|TRBJ1-2|-
CASSSPQRGNYGYTF
TGTGCCAGCAGCTCACCCCAGCGGGGGAACTATGGCTACACCTTC
>TRBV4-3|TRBD1|TRBJ1-6|once
CASSRTGQGRDSPLHF
TGCGCCAGCAGCCGGACGGGACAGGGTAGGGATTCACCCCTCCACTTT
>TRBV5-4|-|TRBJ2-3|-
CASSLSTDTQYF
TGTGCCAGCAGCCTGTCCACAGATACGCAGTATTTT
>TRBV5-1|TRBD1|TRBJ1-1|few
CASSGGTDNTEAFF
TGCGCCAGCAGCGGGGGGACAGACAACACTGAAGCTTTCTTT
>TRBV6-6|-|TRBJ1-3|-
CASSYEASGNTIYF
TGTGCCAGCAGTTATGAGGCATCAGGAAACACCATATATTTT
>TRBV2|TRBD1|TRBJ2-6|-
CASSEGGGFGANVLTF
TGTGCCAGCAGTGAAGGAGGGGGCTTTGGGGCCAACGTCCTGACTTTC
>TRBV11-2|-|TRBJ2-1|-
CASSLLTGSSYNEQFF
TGTGCCAGCAGCTTATTAACAGGAAGCTCCTACAATGAGCAGTTCTTC
>TRBV11-2|-|TRBJ1-6|-
CASSLQGRDSPLHF
TGTGCCAGCAGCTTACAGGGGAGGGATTCACCCCTCCACTTT
>TRBV7-9|-|TRBJ1-3|-
CASSSPGIHSGNTIYF
TGTGCCAGCAGCTCCCCCGGTATCCACTCTGGAAACACCATATATTTT
>TRBV9|TRBD2|TRBJ2-1|-
CASSPGGAPGNEQFF
TGTGCCAGCAGCCCCGGGGGGGCGCCGGGTAATGAGCAGTTCTTC
>TRBV19|TRBD2|TRBJ2-1|-
CASSILAGGLYNEQFF
TGTGCCAGTAGTATATTAGCGGGGGGGCTATACAATGAGCAGTTCTTC
>TRBV13|TRBD1|TRBJ1-1|-
CASSLDRGGTEAFF
TGTGCCAGCAGCTTAGACAGGGGGGGAACTGAAGCTTTCTTT
>TRBV11-2|-|TRBJ2-1|-
CASSRKGHLSYNEQFF
TGTGCCAGCAGCCGCAAGGGACACCTCTCCTACAATGAGCAGTTCTTC
>TRBV3-1/TRBV3-2|TRBD2|TRBJ2-1|-
CASSQVVFSGANEQFF
TGTGCCAGCAGCCAAGTAGTGTTCAGCGGGGCGAATGAGCAGTTCTTC
>TRBV6-2/TRBV6-3|-|TRBJ2-2|-
CASSFPHGQRTGELFF
TGTGCCAGCAGTTTTCCCCATGGCCAACGAACCGGGGAGCTGTTTTTT
>TRBV11-2|-|TRBJ1-1|-
CASSAGRANTEAFF
TGTGCCAGCAGCGCGGGACGGGCGAACACTGAAGCTTTCTTT
>TRBV18|-|TRBJ2-1|-
CASSPPSGKFYEQFF
TGTGCCAGCTCACCACCGTCAGGAAAGTTCTATGAGCAGTTCTTC